These 18 T cell receptor beta chains were all obtained from the same sample, sequenced in a study of cytomegalovirus exposure and HLA in healthy donors. Researchers ran the PCR with 60 Vbeta and 13 Jbeta primers. TCRdb keeps only in-frame clones here, not all; method: immunoSEQ multiplex PCR. Of fewer than 70,000 clones listed, roughly 80% are singletons. Sequencing input: PBMCs. The receptors shown here come from a man aged 40-49 years in good health and CMV-seronegative.

This rearrangement joins TRBV25-1 to TRBJ2-1; 9 bases fit TRBD1. Looked up from germline, CDR1 is MGHDK and CDR2 is SYGVNS. V was pared by 8 bases and J by 9 bases, with 11 bases of the junction left unmatched. The CDR3 totals 14 residues. This CDR3 reads CASGDGTGWGEQFF. DNA of the CDR3: TGTGCCAGCGGGGATGGGACAGGGTGGGGTGAGCAGTTCTTC.

V and J are TRBV15 and TRBJ2-1, with D maybe TRBD1 (5 bases). Trimming took 0 bases from V and 0 from J, leaving 18 bases between them. Germline V lookup: CDR1 LNHNV, CDR2 YYDKDF (reference sequence). The CDR3 length is 19 residues. This chain's CDR3 is CATSRDPGAGQSSYNEQFF. In nucleotides, the CDR3 is TGTGCCACCAGCAGAGACCCGGGCGCAGGGCAGAGCTCCTACAATGAGCAGTTCTTC.

The chain couples TRBV28 to TRBJ2-1; possibly TRBD2 for D (5 bases). The CDR3 loop spans 12 amino acids. V lost 5 bases and J 10 bases, leaving 12 bases between the germline ends. CDR1 is MDHEN and CDR2 is SYDVKM in the germline V gene. CDR3 coding DNA: TGTGCCAGCAGTCCCGGACTCCAGGAGCAGTTCTTC. It is translated as CASSPGLQEQFF.

The genes are TRBV9 and TRBJ2-1, with a possible D match to TRBD2 (5 bases). Trimming removed 2 bases at V and 0 bases at J, with 6 bases between. CDR1 SGDLS and CDR2 YYNGEE come from the germline V gene. This CDR3 spans 14 amino acids. The CDR3 nucleotides read TGTGCCAGCAGCGTCCGGGACTCCTACAATGAGCAGTTCTTC. Encoded protein: CASSVRDSYNEQFF.

The chain has TRBV9 and TRBJ2-2, with unresolved D. CDR3 length: 15 residues. The V gene's germline CDR1 is SGDLS and CDR2 YYNGEE. V lost 0 bases to trimming and J lost 4 bases, with 10 bases between them. The CDR3 region is CASSVVGLPTGELFF. In nucleotides, the CDR3 is TGTGCCAGCAGCGTAGTGGGCCTTCCCACCGGGGAGCTGTTTTTT.

The V call is TRBV29-1, the J call TRBJ1-2; a possible D gene is TRBD1 (6 bases). This CDR3 spans 14 amino acids. V was clipped by 6 bases and J by 3 bases, with 17 bases between them. Germline CDR1 is SQVTM and CDR2 is ANQGSEA. The CDR3 protein is CSVNPGTSHYGYTF. The CDR3 coding sequence is TGCAGCGTGAACCCCGGGACATCGCACTATGGCTACACCTTC.

This sequence joins TRBV4-1 and TRBJ1-2, with TRBD1 matching 7 bases. Germline trimming cut 0 bases from V and 8 bases from J; bases unmatched to any gene: 15. Germline V gene sequence: CDR1 MGHRA, CDR2 YSYEKL. The CDR3 length is 17 residues. This chain's CDR3 is CASSQDFLGGAGRGYTF. In DNA, the CDR3 is TGCGCCAGCAGCCAAGATTTTTTAGGGGGCGCAGGTCGGGGCTACACCTTC.

The genes are TRBV18 and TRBJ2-4; 9 bases match TRBD2. The junction had 7 bases not matched to a gene; V was cut back by 3 bases and J by 1 base. The V gene's germline CDR1 is KGHSH and CDR2 LQKENI. The CDR3 has 17 residues. CDR3 protein: CASSPSGTSGAKNIQYF. CDR3 coding DNA: TGTGCCAGCTCACCCAGTGGAACTAGCGGGGCCAAAAACATTCAGTACTTC.

The chain recombines TRBV7-9 with TRBJ1-6; possible D gene TRBD1, 6 bases. The CDR3 contains 15 residues. Trimming removed 5 bases at V and 8 bases at J, with 16 bases between. Germline values: CDR1 SEHNR, CDR2 FQNEAQ (reference sequence). This CDR3 reads CASSHDRSGDSPLHF. In DNA form, the CDR3 reads TGTGCCAGCAGCCACGACAGGTCCGGGGATTCACCCCTCCACTTT.

The genes are TRBV19 and TRBJ2-3; D uncertain. CDR1 is LNHDA, CDR2 SQIVND, per germline (reference sequence). CDR3 size: 12 residues. V lost 5 bases and J lost 6, with 9 bases in between. Written as DNA, the CDR3 is TGTGCCAGTAGTCTCCAACGGGATACGCAGTATTTT. It encodes CASSLQRDTQYF.

This chain links TRBV2 with TRBJ1-4, with 7 positions matching TRBD1. The CDR3 runs 16 residues. The germline V gene encodes CDR1 SNHLY and CDR2 FYNNEI. Losses at the gene ends were 8 bases for V and 0 bases for J; bases not matched to a gene: 9. CDR3 sequence reads: CASVHPGGATNEKLFF. The CDR3, as DNA: TGTGCCAGCGTACACCCAGGGGGTGCAACTAATGAAAAACTGTTTTTT.

The chain has TRBV5-4 and TRBJ1-2; TRBD1 is a possible D gene (6 bases). The V end was cut by 5 bases, the J end by 5 bases, with 16 bases between. The germline CDR1 and CDR2 sequences are SGHNT and YYREEE (reference sequence). There are 14 residues in the CDR3. In nucleotides, the CDR3 is TGTGCCAGCAGAAGATCCGGGGGGCGGTATGGCTACACCTTC. This gives the protein CASRRSGGRYGYTF.

The chain combines TRBV27 with TRBJ1-5; D possibly corresponds to TRBD1 (5 bases). The germline V and J ends were trimmed by 6 bases and 3 bases, with 15 bases remaining between them. Germline V gives CDR1 MNHEY, CDR2 SMNVEV (reference sequence). The CDR3 spans 15 residues. The CDR3 DNA follows: TGTGCCAGCAGAACCGGGGGGACCAACAATCAGCCCCAGCATTTT. Its protein product is CASRTGGTNNQPQHF.

This clone turned up a few times. V gene TRBV7-6 combines with J gene TRBJ1-1; 10 bases align to TRBD1. The CDR3 has 14 amino acids. Losses at the gene ends were 5 bases for V and 5 bases for J; bases not matched to a gene: 5. Looked up from germline, CDR1 is SGHVS and CDR2 is FNYEAQ. The CDR3: CASSLGQGRTEAFF. The DNA of the CDR3 is TGTGCCAGCAGCCTGGGACAGGGGAGGACTGAAGCTTTCTTT.

This clone occurred a few times. This rearrangement joins TRBV5-1 to TRBJ1-1; D is undetermined. The CDR3 runs to 14 residues. CDR1 SGHRS and CDR2 YFSETQ come from the germline V gene. V was clipped by 0 bases and J by 2 bases, with 8 bases between them. The CDR3 reads CASSLDTRNTEAFF. The CDR3 nucleotides read TGCGCCAGCAGCTTGGATACAAGAAACACTGAAGCTTTCTTT.

The chain has TRBV6-1 and TRBJ2-5, with D uncertain. This CDR3 is 13 amino acids long. V shed 3 bases and J shed 2 bases, with 7 bases lying between them. The V gene's germline CDR1 is MNHNS and CDR2 SASEGT. The CDR3 is CASSETGQETQYF. As DNA, the CDR3 is TGTGCCAGCAGTGAGACCGGGCAAGAGACCCAGTACTTC.

The chain uses TRBV30 and TRBJ2-3, with TRBD2 matching 13 bases. V shed 1 base and J 0 bases; nucleotides not matched to a gene: 13. CDR3 length equals 20 residues. From germline, CDR1 is GTSNPN and CDR2 SVGIG (reference sequence). The CDR3 loop is CAWSGATSGGEFISTDTQYF. DNA of the CDR3: TGTGCCTGGAGTGGGGCAACTAGCGGGGGGGAGTTTATTAGCACAGATACGCAGTATTTT.

The chain employs TRBV19 and TRBJ2-3; 7 bases match TRBD2. With 9 bases clipped from V and 3 bases from J, the junction kept 15 bases outside the gene matches. The CDR3 length is 16 residues. Germline CDR1 and CDR2: LNHDA and SQIVND (reference sequence). CDR3 in amino acids: CASKRGGGGGTDTQYF. CDR3 nucleotide sequence: TGTGCCAGCAAAAGGGGCGGCGGGGGTGGGACAGATACGCAGTATTTT.